The 14 T cell receptor beta chains given below trace back to one sample, sequenced in a study of shared clonotypes between healthy human individuals. The table came from immunoSEQ multiplex PCR; TCRdb's copy has only in-frame clones and leaves some out. Here the sample spans over 1.5 million clones, under 99% being singletons. The sample taken for sequencing was naive CD4+ T cells sorted from blood. Subset specified: CD45RA+ positively selected. These TCRs come from a man aged 30 to 39 in good health.

The chain joins TRBV7-9 to TRBJ2-2; D is perhaps TRBD1 (6 bases). Trimming shortened V by 5 bases and J by 7 bases, and 8 bases separated the two germline ends. Germline loops: CDR1 SEHNR, CDR2 FQNEAQ (reference sequence). The CDR3 spans 12 residues. The CDR3 DNA sequence: TGTGCCAGCAGCCGGGACAACGGGGAGCTGTTTTTT. Amino acid sequence: CASSRDNGELFF.

V usage is TRBV7-6 and J usage is TRBJ2-7; TRBD1 is a possible D gene (5 bases). This CDR3 has 18 residues. Between the trimmed V and J ends, which lost 5 bases and 0 bases, there was a span of 23 bases. Germline lookup yields CDR1 SGHVS and CDR2 FNYEAQ. The chain's CDR3 is CASSRAASPGLSSYEQYF. CDR3 sequence (DNA): TGTGCCAGCAGCCGCGCCGCCTCCCCAGGGCTAAGCTCCTACGAGCAGTACTTC.

The chain combines TRBV7-8 with TRBJ2-1; 9 bases are shared with TRBD1. J lost 7 bases, V lost 5 bases, and 12 bases had no gene match. Germline V gene data show CDR1 as SGHVS and CDR2 as FQNEAQ. The CDR3 is made up of 16 amino acids. The CDR3: CASSLMTGGRYNEQFF. The CDR3 DNA is TGTGCCAGCAGCCTAATGACAGGGGGTCGATATAATGAGCAGTTCTTC.

This chain uses TRBV25-1 with TRBJ2-7; D is ambiguous. In germline, CDR1 is MGHDK, CDR2 SYGVNS. The CDR3 has 16 residues. V shed 2 bases and J shed 3 bases, with 17 bases lying between them. Written as DNA, the CDR3 is TGTGCCAGCAGTGAAGCCGTAGAACCCCTTGGCTACGAGCAGTACTTC. Protein product: CASSEAVEPLGYEQYF.

The V call is TRBV2, the J call TRBJ2-2; D perhaps matches TRBD1 (6 bases). Germline V gene sequence: CDR1 SNHLY, CDR2 FYNNEI. This CDR3 has 14 residues. The ends were cut back, 8 bases at V and 2 bases at J, with 12 bases in the middle. The CDR3 here is CASVRGFNTGELFF. DNA for the CDR3: TGTGCCAGCGTCAGGGGCTTTAACACCGGGGAGCTGTTTTTT.

The genes are TRBV27 and TRBJ1-2; D gene ambiguous. The CDR3 contains 14 residues. CDR1 MNHEY and CDR2 SMNVEV come from the germline V gene (reference sequence). The V gene lost 4 bases and the J gene lost 8 bases, with 17 bases spanning the gap. The CDR3, as DNA: TGTGCCAGCAGTTCTCAGCTCCGACTTGGCGGCTACACCTTC. Its translation is CASSSQLRLGGYTF.

The chain has TRBV28 and TRBJ1-2; D is undetermined. This CDR3 spans 15 amino acids. The ends were cut back, 5 bases at V and 3 bases at J, with 16 bases in the middle. The germline V gene has CDR1 MDHEN and CDR2 SYDVKM. CDR3 sequence: CASSPLQVRDYGYTF. CDR3 bases: TGTGCCAGCAGTCCGCTCCAAGTCAGAGACTATGGCTACACCTTC.

The chain recombines TRBV9 with TRBJ2-5; either TRBD1 or TRBD2 may fit D (6 bases each). Germline CDR1 reads SGDLS; CDR2 reads YYNGEE. CDR3 length: 12 amino acids. Trimming removed 6 bases at V and 4 bases at J, with 10 bases between. The CDR3 here is CASNKGGETQYF. The CDR3, as DNA: TGTGCCAGCAACAAGGGGGGAGAGACCCAGTACTTC.

The rearrangement uses TRBV5-6 and TRBJ2-3; 9 nucleotides line up with TRBD1. The junction had 5 bases not matched to a gene; V was cut back by 4 bases and J by 2 bases. The CDR3 runs 15 residues. Per the germline V gene, CDR1 is SGHDT and CDR2 is YYEEEE. CDR3 coding DNA: TGTGCCAGCAGCATGGGGACAGGGCCCACAGATACGCAGTATTTT. Translating gives CASSMGTGPTDTQYF.

This rearrangement joins TRBV13 to TRBJ1-2, with 7 bases lining up with TRBD1. The CDR3 runs to 13 residues. V trimming: 8 bases; J trimming: 4 bases; junction bases outside the gene matches: 7. CDR1 PRHDT and CDR2 FYEKMQ come from the germline V gene (reference sequence). Here the CDR3 DNA reads TGTGCCAGCGCCGGGAGGACAGGCTATGGCTACACCTTC. Amino acid sequence: CASAGRTGYGYTF.

The chain carries TRBV11-2 and TRBJ2-3; D is unresolved. V shed 6 bases and J shed 3 bases, with 13 bases lying between them. The CDR3 spans 14 residues. Germline V gene sequence: CDR1 SGHAT, CDR2 FQNNGV. The CDR3 here is CASSKLGPTDTQYF. The CDR3 DNA sequence: TGTGCCAGCAGTAAACTTGGGCCAACAGATACGCAGTATTTT.

This clone was observed once. This chain uses TRBV5-6 with TRBJ2-4; D is unresolved. The CDR3 loop spans 14 amino acids. The germline CDR1 and CDR2 sequences are SGHDT and YYEEEE. The ends were cut back, 1 base at V and 1 base at J, with 6 bases in the middle. The chain's CDR3 is CASSLQQAKNIQYF. The CDR3, as DNA: TGTGCCAGCAGCTTGCAACAGGCCAAAAACATTCAGTACTTC.

The rearrangement joins TRBV27 to TRBJ1-5; a possible D gene is TRBD1 (6 bases). V was trimmed by 5 bases and J by 8 bases, leaving 19 bases between them. The germline V gene has CDR1 MNHEY and CDR2 SMNVEV (reference sequence). The CDR3 is 15 residues long. This CDR3 reads CASSPNRDKPKPQHF. CDR3 nucleotide sequence: TGTGCCAGCAGTCCGAACCGGGACAAACCGAAGCCCCAGCATTTT.

This sequence joins TRBV6-5 and TRBJ2-5; 7 bases fit TRBD1. V was pared by 7 bases and J by 0 bases, with 2 bases of the junction left unmatched. The V gene's germline CDR1 is MNHEY and CDR2 SVGAGI. This CDR3 has 13 residues. The CDR3 reads CASIGTDQETQYF. CDR3 DNA: TGTGCCAGCATCGGGACAGACCAAGAGACCCAGTACTTC.